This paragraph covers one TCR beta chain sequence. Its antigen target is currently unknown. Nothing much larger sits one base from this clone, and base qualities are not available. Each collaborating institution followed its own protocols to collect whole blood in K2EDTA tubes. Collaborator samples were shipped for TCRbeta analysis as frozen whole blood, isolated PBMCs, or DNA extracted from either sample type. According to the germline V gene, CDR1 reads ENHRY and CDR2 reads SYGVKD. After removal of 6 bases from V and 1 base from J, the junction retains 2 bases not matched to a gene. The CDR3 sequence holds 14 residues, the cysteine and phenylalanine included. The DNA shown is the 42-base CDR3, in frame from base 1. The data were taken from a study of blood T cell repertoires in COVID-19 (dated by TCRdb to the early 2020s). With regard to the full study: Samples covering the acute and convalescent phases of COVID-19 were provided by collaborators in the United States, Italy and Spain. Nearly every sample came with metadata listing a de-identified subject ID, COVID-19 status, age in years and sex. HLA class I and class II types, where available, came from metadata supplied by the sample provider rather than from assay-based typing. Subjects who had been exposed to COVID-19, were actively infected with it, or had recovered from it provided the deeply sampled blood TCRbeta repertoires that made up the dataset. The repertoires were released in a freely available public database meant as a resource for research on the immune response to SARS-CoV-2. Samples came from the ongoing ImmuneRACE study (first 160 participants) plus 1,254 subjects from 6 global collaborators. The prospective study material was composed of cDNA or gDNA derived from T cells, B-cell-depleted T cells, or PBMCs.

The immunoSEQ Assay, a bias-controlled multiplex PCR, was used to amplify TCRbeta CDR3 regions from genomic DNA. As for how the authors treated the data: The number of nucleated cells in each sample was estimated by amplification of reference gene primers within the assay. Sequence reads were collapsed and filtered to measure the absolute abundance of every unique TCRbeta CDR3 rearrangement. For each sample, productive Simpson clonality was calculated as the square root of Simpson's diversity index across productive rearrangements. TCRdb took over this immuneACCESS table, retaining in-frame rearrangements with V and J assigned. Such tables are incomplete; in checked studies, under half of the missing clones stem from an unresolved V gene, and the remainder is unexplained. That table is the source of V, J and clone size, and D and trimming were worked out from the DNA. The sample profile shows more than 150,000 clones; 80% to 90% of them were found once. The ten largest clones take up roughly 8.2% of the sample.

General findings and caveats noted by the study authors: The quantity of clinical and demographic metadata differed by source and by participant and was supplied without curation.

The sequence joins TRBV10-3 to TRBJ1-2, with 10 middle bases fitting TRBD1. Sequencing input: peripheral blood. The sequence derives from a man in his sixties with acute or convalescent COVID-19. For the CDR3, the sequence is CAIRGQGLNYGYTF. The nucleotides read TGTGCCATCAGGGGACAGGGGCTTAACTATGGCTACACCTTC.